The sequence of this T cell receptor beta chain was determined in a study of shared clonotypes between healthy human individuals. Study-level findings and limits: Genetic and exposure-history diversity was limited by the small donor number.

To note about this clone: Its antigen remains unidentified.

At a deep level, the assay was run. Sequenced by immunoSEQ multiplex PCR; TCRdb stores in-frame clones only, minus some. The sample has 400,000 to 600,000 clones, about 85% seen once; the top ten hold less than 15%. Sequenced: PBMCs. The receptor's source is a woman in her thirties or forties in good health. Some clones in this sample may be carry-over from other donors' samples.

Here the CDR3 DNA reads TGCAGCGCAGATCCGGGACAGGGTAACGAGCAGTACTTC. Protein sequence: CSADPGQGNEQYF. This rearrangement joins TRBV29-1 to TRBJ2-7; 9 bases are a match to TRBD1. Germline CDR1 reads SQVTM; CDR2 reads ANQGSEA. Trimming cost V 7 bases and J 5 bases; bases outside gene matches: 9. This CDR3 spans 13 amino acids.